The 14 T cell receptor beta chains given below trace back to one sample, sequenced in a study of shared T cell receptors in the human thymus. Only in-frame clones appear in the TCRdb table, and some are missing; sequencing was by immunoSEQ multiplex PCR. This sample has 700,000 or so clones; approximately 83% occur once, and the top ten carry roughly 0.01%. The same sample was also studied in work on human thymus T cells.

The specimen was thymocytes. These receptors originate from a girl less than two years old with a congenital heart defect.

This rearrangement joins TRBV2 to TRBJ2-3; the match to TRBD1 covers 7 bases. Germline CDR1 SNHLY, CDR2 FYNNEI. This CDR3 is built from 14 residues. Unmatched junction bases numbered 9, after V lost 8 bases and J lost 4 bases. The CDR3 DNA reads TGTGCCAGCCGAGACAGGGTTTATTCAGATACGCAGTATTTT. Translation: CASRDRVYSDTQYF.

V usage is TRBV4-1 and J usage is TRBJ2-7; 10 bases match TRBD1. In germline, CDR1 is MGHRA, CDR2 YSYEKL. This CDR3 spans 15 amino acids. The V and J ends lost 0 bases and 5 bases, in that order; junction bases with no gene match: 4. Here the CDR3 reads CASSQDVGQGNEQYF. The CDR3 DNA follows: TGCGCCAGCAGCCAAGATGTGGGACAGGGGAACGAGCAGTACTTC.

V and J are TRBV4-1 and TRBJ1-1; D remains unclear. Germline V gene sequence: CDR1 MGHRA, CDR2 YSYEKL. Trimming removed 0 bases at V and 0 bases at J, with 17 bases between. The CDR3 has 18 amino acids. In DNA, the CDR3 is TGCGCCAGCAGCCAAGAAAGAGGGCCCCTTTGCTTGAACACTGAAGCTTTCTTT. It is translated as CASSQERGPLCLNTEAFF.

This chain uses TRBV12-5 with TRBJ1-6; tentatively, D is TRBD1 (5 bases). CDR1 and CDR2 (germline): LGHNT, FRNRAP. V lost 3 bases and J 9 bases, leaving 9 bases between the germline ends. The CDR3 contains 13 residues. CDR3 protein: CASGFQGSSPLHF. The CDR3 DNA is TGTGCTAGTGGTTTCCAGGGTAGTTCACCCCTCCACTTT.

This chain links TRBV27 with TRBJ2-3; the match to TRBD2 covers 12 bases. After removal of 5 bases from V and 3 bases from J, the junction contained 9 bases not matched to a gene. Looked up from germline, CDR1 is MNHEY and CDR2 is SMNVEV (reference sequence). CDR3 length: 17 residues. CDR3 sequence: CASSPLAGGQRTDTQYF. CDR3 DNA: TGTGCCAGCAGTCCCCTAGCGGGGGGGCAACGTACAGATACGCAGTATTTT.

The chain carries TRBV7-8 and TRBJ2-2; 7 positions match TRBD1. Losses at the gene ends were 4 bases for V and 3 bases for J; bases not matched to a gene: 11. The CDR3 consists of 17 residues. Germline V gene data show CDR1 as SGHVS and CDR2 as FQNEAQ. The CDR3 region has the DNA TGTGCCAGCAGCTCCGACAGGGCCCCACTGCACACCGGGGAGCTGTTTTTT. Translation gives CASSSDRAPLHTGELFF.

To note about this clone: This same CDR3 is encoded by further DNA sequences in the sample. The V and J genes are TRBV27 and TRBJ2-3, with D uncertain. The V end was cut by 4 bases, the J end by 0 bases, with 17 bases between. Germline V gene lookup returns CDR1 MNHEY and CDR2 SMNVEV (reference sequence). CDR3 length equals 17 residues. The CDR3 loop reads CASSSPGPQTSTDTQYF. The CDR3 region has the DNA TGTGCCAGCAGTTCCCCCGGTCCCCAGACAAGCACAGATACGCAGTATTTT.

This rearrangement joins TRBV4-2 to TRBJ2-1; 13 bases line up with TRBD2. The V segment lost 1 base and the J segment 7 bases; nucleotides outside the gene matches: 10. Germline values: CDR1 LGHNA, CDR2 YNFKEQ. This CDR3 contains 18 residues. The CDR3 DNA sequence: TGTGCCAGCAGCCAAGGACTAGCGGGGGGCCCACACGAGAATGAGCAGTTCTTC. Amino acid sequence: CASSQGLAGGPHENEQFF.

The chain is built from TRBV11-2 and TRBJ1-6, with 9 bases identical to TRBD1. Germline values: CDR1 SGHAT, CDR2 FQNNGV. The CDR3 sequence is 15 residues long. Trimming removed 1 base from V and 7 bases from J; junction bases left unmatched: 2. CDR3 residues: CASSLGGTGNSPLHF. CDR3 nucleotides: TGTGCCAGCAGCTTAGGGGGGACAGGGAATTCACCCCTCCACTTT.

The chain joins TRBV7-2 to TRBJ2-3; 11 bases agree with TRBD1. The CDR3 sequence is 16 residues long. Germline CDR1 is SGHTA and CDR2 is FQGNSA. Losses at the gene ends were 7 bases for V and 5 bases for J; bases not matched to a gene: 11. CDR3 residues: CASTTLRDRGGDTQYF. For the CDR3, the DNA is TGTGCCAGCACCACTTTAAGGGACAGGGGGGGAGATACGCAGTATTTT. Full variable domain (outside the CDR3, taken from reference TRBV7-2 and TRBJ2-3): GAGVSQSPSNKVTEKGKDVELRCDPISGHTALYWYRQSLGQGLEFLIYFQGNSAPDKSGLPSDRFSAERTGGSVSTLTIQRTQQEDSAVYLCASTTLRDRGGDTQYFGPGTRLTVL.

A word on this clone: Other nucleotide sequences in the sample specify the same CDR3. CDR3 in amino acids: CASSFPGNQPQHF. The DNA of the CDR3 is TGTGCCAGCAGTTTCCCGGGCAATCAGCCCCAGCATTTT. The genes are TRBV28 and TRBJ1-5, with D hard to call. This CDR3 is built from 13 residues. The ends were cut back, 3 bases at V and 2 bases at J, with 5 bases in the middle. CDR1 is MDHEN and CDR2 is SYDVKM in the germline V gene.

V usage is TRBV10-3 and J usage is TRBJ1-1; D gene unclear. The V and J ends lost 0 bases and 0 bases respectively, with 5 bases between them. The CDR3 runs to 14 residues. From germline, CDR1 is ENHRY and CDR2 SYGVKD. The CDR3 protein is CAISESEVNTEAFF. The CDR3 DNA sequence: TGTGCCATCAGTGAGTCCGAGGTGAACACTGAAGCTTTCTTT.

This chain joins TRBV11-2 and TRBJ1-2; tentatively, D is TRBD1 (5 bases). This CDR3 spans 16 amino acids. The V gene's germline CDR1 is SGHAT and CDR2 FQNNGV. V was cut by 2 bases and J by 2 bases, with 15 bases left in between. For the CDR3, the DNA is TGTGCCAGCAGCTTAAGATTCCCCCGACAGAACTATGGCTACACCTTC. It specifies CASSLRFPRQNYGYTF.

The V and J genes are TRBV6-1 and TRBJ2-1, with D possibly TRBD2 on 5 matching bases. The germline CDR1 and CDR2 sequences are MNHNS and SASEGT. This CDR3 has 14 amino acids. Trimming cost V 1 base and J 7 bases, with 11 bases left between them. This chain's CDR3 is CASSEGAGLNEQFF. The CDR3 DNA reads TGTGCCAGCAGTGAAGGTGCGGGTTTAAATGAGCAGTTCTTC.